This T cell receptor beta chain came from a study of cytomegalovirus exposure and HLA in healthy donors. At the level of the study: The 130 or so validation repertoires were reported in a later analysis to have been generated on the same platform as the 666 first-cohort repertoires. Study results and limitations: First-cohort TCR clusters were later found to tend to co-occur in the 120 or so validation repertoires. Many donors carried some public TCRs, although rarity characterized most TCR sequences. In vitro work confirmed that a few CMV-associated chains recognize CMV antigens.

Libraries were prepared by immunoSEQ multiplex PCR; TCRdb keeps only in-frame clonotypes and omits some of them. The data show roughly 260,000 clones, with 90% seen just once and under 0.4% held by the top ten. A word on this clone: The antigen remains unidentified.

The CDR3 sequence is 18 residues long. Germline loops: CDR1 SGHDT, CDR2 YYEEEE. Trimming at V came to 4 bases and at J to 4 bases, leaving 16 bases not matched to a gene. Sequencing used PBMCs. The TCR comes from a woman aged 18-35 years in good health and CMV-seronegative. The chain recombines TRBV5-6 with TRBJ1-4, with 7 bases lining up with TRBD1. This CDR3 is CASSGVTSGTDFNEKLFF. As DNA, the CDR3 is TGTGCCAGCAGCGGGGTAACTTCCGGGACAGACTTTAATGAAAAACTGTTTTTT.